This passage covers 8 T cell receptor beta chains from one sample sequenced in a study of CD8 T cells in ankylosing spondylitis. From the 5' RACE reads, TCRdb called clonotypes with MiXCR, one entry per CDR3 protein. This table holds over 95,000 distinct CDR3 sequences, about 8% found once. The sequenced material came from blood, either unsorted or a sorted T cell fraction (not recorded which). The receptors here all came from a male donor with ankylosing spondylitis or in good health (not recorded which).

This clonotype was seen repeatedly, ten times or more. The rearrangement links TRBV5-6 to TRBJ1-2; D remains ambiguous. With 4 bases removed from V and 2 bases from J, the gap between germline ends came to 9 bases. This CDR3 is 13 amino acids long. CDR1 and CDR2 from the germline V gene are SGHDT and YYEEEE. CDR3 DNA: TGTGCCAGCAGCCCCGCCAGAAACTATGGCTACACCTTC. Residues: CASSPARNYGYTF.

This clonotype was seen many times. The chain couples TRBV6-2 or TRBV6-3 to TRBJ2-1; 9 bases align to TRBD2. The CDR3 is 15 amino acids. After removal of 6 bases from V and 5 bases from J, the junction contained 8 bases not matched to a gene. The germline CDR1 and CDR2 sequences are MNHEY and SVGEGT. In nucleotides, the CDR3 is TGTGCCAGCAGCCCCACTAGCGGGTACCACAATGAGCAGTTCTTC. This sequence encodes CASSPTSGYHNEQFF.

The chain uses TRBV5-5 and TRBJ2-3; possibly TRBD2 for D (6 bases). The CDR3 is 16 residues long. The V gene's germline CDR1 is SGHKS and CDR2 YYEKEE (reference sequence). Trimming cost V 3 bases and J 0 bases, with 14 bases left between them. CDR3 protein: CASSWGRLLSTDTQYF. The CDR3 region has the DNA TGTGCCAGCAGCTGGGGGAGGCTGTTAAGCACAGATACGCAGTATTTT.

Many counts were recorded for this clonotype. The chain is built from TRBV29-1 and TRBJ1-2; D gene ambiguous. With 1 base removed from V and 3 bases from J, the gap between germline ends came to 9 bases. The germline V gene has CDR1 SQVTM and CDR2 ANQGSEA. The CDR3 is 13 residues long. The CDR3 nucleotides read TGCAGCGTTGAAGGGGCAGCTGACTATGGCTACACCTTC. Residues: CSVEGAADYGYTF.

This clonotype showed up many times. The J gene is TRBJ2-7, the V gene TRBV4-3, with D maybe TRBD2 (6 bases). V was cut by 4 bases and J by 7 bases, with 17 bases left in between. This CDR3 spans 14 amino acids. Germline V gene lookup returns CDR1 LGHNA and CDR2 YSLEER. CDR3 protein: CASSRFRDSIEQYF. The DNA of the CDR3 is TGCGCCAGCAGCCGGTTCAGGGACTCCATAGAGCAGTACTTC.

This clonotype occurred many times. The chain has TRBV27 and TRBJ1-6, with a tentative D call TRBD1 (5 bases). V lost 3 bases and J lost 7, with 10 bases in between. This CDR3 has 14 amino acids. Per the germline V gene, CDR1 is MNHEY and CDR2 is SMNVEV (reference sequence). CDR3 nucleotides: TGTGCCAGCAGTTTTAGAGGGGACAATTCACCCCTCCACTTT. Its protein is CASSFRGDNSPLHF.

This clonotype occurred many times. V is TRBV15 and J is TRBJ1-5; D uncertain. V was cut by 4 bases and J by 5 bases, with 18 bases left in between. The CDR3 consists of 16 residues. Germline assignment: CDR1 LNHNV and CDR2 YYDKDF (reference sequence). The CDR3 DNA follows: TGTGCCACCAGCAATAAGGGCTTGATCCCACATCAGCCCCAGCATTTT. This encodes CATSNKGLIPHQPQHF. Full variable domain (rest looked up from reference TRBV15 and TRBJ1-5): DAMVIQNPRYQVTQFGKPVTLSCSQTLNHNVMYWYQQKSSQAPKLLFHYYDKDFNNEADTPDNFQSRRPNTSFCFLDIRSPGLGDTAMYLCATSNKGLIPHQPQHFGDGTRLSIL.

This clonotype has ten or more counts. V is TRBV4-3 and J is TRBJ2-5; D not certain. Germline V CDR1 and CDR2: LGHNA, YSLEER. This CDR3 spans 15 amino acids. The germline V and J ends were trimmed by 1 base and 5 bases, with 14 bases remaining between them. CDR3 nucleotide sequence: TGCGCCAGCAGCCAAGGCTTAAGTCAAATCGAGACCCAGTACTTC. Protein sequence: CASSQGLSQIETQYF.